Listed here are 10 T cell receptor beta chains from one sample, sequenced in a study of blood T cell repertoires in COVID-19. Repertoires were generated with immunoSEQ multiplex PCR, while TCRdb's copy carries only in-frame clones and drops some. The sample carries under 150,000 clones, 85% recorded once. Specimen: peripheral blood. The receptor set was obtained from a human donor in a cohort sampled during active COVID-19.

V gene TRBV7-2 combines with J gene TRBJ2-7; D call uncertain. Germline values: CDR1 SGHTA, CDR2 FQGNSA. V lost 0 bases and J lost 2, with 11 bases in between. The CDR3 consists of 15 residues. Written as DNA, the CDR3 is TGTGCCAGCAGCTTAGCGCTCGCCCGAGCCTACGAGCAGTACTTC. Encoded protein: CASSLALARAYEQYF.

The chain has TRBV6-1 and TRBJ1-5, with D perhaps matching TRBD1 (5 bases). Germline CDR1 MNHNS, CDR2 SASEGT. This CDR3 has 17 residues. V lost 4 bases and J 0 bases, leaving 16 bases between the germline ends. CDR3 in amino acids: CASSAPAGGNSNQPQHF. The CDR3, as DNA: TGTGCCAGCAGTGCCCCGGCGGGGGGAAATAGCAATCAGCCCCAGCATTTT.

The chain has TRBV27 and TRBJ1-2, with 10 bases aligning to TRBD1. Trimming at V came to 3 bases and at J to 6 bases, leaving 7 bases not matched to a gene. The CDR3 is 15 residues long. Germline lookup yields CDR1 MNHEY and CDR2 SMNVEV (reference sequence). The CDR3 coding sequence is TGTGCCAGCAGTTTCAACCGGGACAGGGGAGATGGCTACACCTTC. It is translated as CASSFNRDRGDGYTF.

The V and J genes are TRBV6-1 and TRBJ2-7; the match to TRBD1 covers 10 bases. The CDR3 contains 15 residues. The V and J ends lost 5 bases and 2 bases, in that order; junction bases with no gene match: 6. Looked up from germline, CDR1 is MNHNS and CDR2 is SASEGT. CDR3 protein: CASSNPGTGAYEQYF. The CDR3 DNA reads as TGTGCCAGCAGTAATCCCGGGACAGGGGCCTACGAGCAGTACTTC.

This clone was counted a few times. The genes are TRBV19 and TRBJ1-1; a possible D gene is TRBD1 (6 bases). Germline loops: CDR1 LNHDA, CDR2 SQIVND (reference sequence). V lost 5 bases to trimming and J lost 7 bases, with 17 bases between them. The CDR3 consists of 14 residues. The CDR3 sequence is CASSSPGQIIEAFF. The CDR3 coding sequence is TGTGCCAGTAGTTCCCCCGGACAGATCATTGAAGCTTTCTTT. The full variable domain, in which reference TRBV19 and TRBJ1-1 provide the parts outside the CDR3, is DGGITQSPKYLFRKEGQNVTLSCEQNLNHDAMYWYRQDPGQGLRLIYYSQIVNDFQKGDIAEGYSVSREKKESFPLTVTSAQKNPTAFYLCASSSPGQIIEAFFGQGTRLTVV.

The chain combines TRBV7-9 with TRBJ1-2; a possible D gene is TRBD1 (6 bases). Looked up from germline, CDR1 is SEHNR and CDR2 is FQNEAQ (reference sequence). The CDR3 runs to 13 residues. The V end lost 2 bases, the J end lost 6 bases, and 10 bases lay between the germline ends. The CDR3 sequence: CASSLRQDNGYTF. CDR3 sequence (DNA): TGTGCCAGCAGCTTAAGACAGGATAATGGCTACACCTTC.

The rearrangement uses TRBV5-4 and TRBJ1-2; TRBD1 is a possible D gene (6 bases). Germline CDR1 and CDR2: SGHNT and YYREEE (reference sequence). Trimming cost V 5 bases and J 1 base, with 9 bases left between them. This CDR3 comprises 13 residues. CDR3 amino acids: CASRQGYNYGYTF. CDR3 in DNA: TGTGCCAGCAGACAGGGTTATAACTATGGCTACACCTTC.

The chain recombines TRBV5-4 with TRBJ1-4; 9 bases are shared with TRBD1. This CDR3 has 17 amino acids. Germline V gene lookup returns CDR1 SGHNT and CDR2 YYREEE (reference sequence). J was trimmed by 2 bases and V by 4 bases; bases with no gene match: 9. The CDR3 coding sequence is TGTGCCAGCAGCCAACAGGGACAGGGAAGCACTAATGAAAAACTGTTTTTT. As protein: CASSQQGQGSTNEKLFF.

This clone was recorded only once. The chain links TRBV6-1 to TRBJ2-3; the D gene is possibly TRBD2 (6 bases). Deletions cut 2 bases from V and 4 bases from J, with 16 bases between. The CDR3 totals 16 residues. Germline lookup yields CDR1 MNHNS and CDR2 SASEGT. CDR3 nucleotide sequence: TGTGCCAGCAGTGAATCGGGGCGGCGGGACGCAGATACGCAGTATTTT. It codes for CASSESGRRDADTQYF.

The chain is built from TRBV11-2 and TRBJ1-5; the D gene is possibly TRBD1 (5 bases). CDR1 and CDR2 (germline): SGHAT, FQNNGV. V lost 0 bases, J lost 9 bases, and 18 bases lay in between. This CDR3 has 16 amino acids. The DNA of the CDR3 is TGTGCCAGCAGCTTAGATTCGGCAGGGAGGACCCGGCCCCAGCATTTT. Its translation: CASSLDSAGRTRPQHF.